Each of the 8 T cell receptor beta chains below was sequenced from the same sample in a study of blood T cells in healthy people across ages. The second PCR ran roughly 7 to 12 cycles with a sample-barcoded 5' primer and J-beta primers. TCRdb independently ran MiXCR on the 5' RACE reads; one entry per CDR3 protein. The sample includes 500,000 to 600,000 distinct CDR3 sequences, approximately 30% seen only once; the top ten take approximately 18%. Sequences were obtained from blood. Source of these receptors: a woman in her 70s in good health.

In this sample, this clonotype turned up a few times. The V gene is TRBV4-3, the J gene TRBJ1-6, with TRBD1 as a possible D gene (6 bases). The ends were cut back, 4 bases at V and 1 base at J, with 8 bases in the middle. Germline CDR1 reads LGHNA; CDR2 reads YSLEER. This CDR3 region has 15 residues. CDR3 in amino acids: CASSRGQSYNSPLHF. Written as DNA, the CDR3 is TGCGCCAGCAGCCGCGGACAGTCCTATAATTCACCCCTCCACTTT.

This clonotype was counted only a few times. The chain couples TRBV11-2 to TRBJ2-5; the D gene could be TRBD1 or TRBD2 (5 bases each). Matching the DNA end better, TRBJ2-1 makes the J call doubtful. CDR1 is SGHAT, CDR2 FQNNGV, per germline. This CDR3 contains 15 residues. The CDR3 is CASSNPGPSPNEQFF. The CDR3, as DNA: TGTGCCAGCAGTAACCCGGGACCGAGCCCCAATGAGCAGTTCTTC.

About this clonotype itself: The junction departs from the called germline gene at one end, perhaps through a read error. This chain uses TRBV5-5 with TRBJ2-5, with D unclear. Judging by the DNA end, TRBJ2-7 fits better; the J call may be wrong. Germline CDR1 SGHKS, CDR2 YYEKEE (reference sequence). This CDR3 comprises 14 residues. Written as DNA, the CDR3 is TGTGCAAGCAGCTTGCGGTACGCCGCCTACGAGCAGTACTTC. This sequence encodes CASSLRYAAYEQYF.

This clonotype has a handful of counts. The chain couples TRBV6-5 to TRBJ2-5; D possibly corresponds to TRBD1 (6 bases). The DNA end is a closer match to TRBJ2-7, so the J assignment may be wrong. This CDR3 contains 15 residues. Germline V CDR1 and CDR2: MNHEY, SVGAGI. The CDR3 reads CASSYKITGSYEQYF. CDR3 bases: TGTGCCAGCAGTTACAAGATCACAGGGTCCTACGAGCAGTACTTC.

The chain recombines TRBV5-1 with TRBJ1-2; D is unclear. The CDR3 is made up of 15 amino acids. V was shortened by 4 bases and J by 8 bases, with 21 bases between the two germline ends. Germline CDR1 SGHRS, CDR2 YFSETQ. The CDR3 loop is CASSVQVNTGRGYTF. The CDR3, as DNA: TGCGCCAGCAGCGTGCAGGTTAATACGGGTCGGGGCTACACCTTC.

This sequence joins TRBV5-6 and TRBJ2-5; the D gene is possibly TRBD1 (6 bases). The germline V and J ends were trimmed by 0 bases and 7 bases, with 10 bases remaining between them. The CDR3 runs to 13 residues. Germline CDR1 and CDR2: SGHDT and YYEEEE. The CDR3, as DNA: TGTGCCAGCAGCTTGGACAGGGTGGGGACCCAGTACTTC. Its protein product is CASSLDRVGTQYF.

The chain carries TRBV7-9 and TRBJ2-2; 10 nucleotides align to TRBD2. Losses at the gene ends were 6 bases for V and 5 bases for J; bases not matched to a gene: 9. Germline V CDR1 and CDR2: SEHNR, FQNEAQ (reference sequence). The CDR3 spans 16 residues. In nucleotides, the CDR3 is TGTGCCAGCAGGCCTTTCAGCGGGGGGGCGACCGGGGAGCTGTTTTTT. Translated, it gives CASRPFSGGATGELFF.

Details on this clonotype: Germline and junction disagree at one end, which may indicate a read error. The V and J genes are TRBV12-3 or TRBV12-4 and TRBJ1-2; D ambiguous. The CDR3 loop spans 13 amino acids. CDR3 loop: CASGLARGGGYTF. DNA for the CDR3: TGTGCCAGCGGTTTAGCTCGGGGAGGAGGCTACACCTTC.